This T cell receptor (delta chain) was captured by sequencing in a study of gamma-delta chains in newborns, infants, children. For the study at large: Innate gammadelta T cells reportedly expand polyclonally right after birth, driven by microbial exposure, per the title.

The CDR3 runs to 16 residues. V trimming: 2 bases; J trimming: 16 bases; junction bases outside the gene matches: 16. The germline CDR1 and CDR2 sequences are GEAIGNYY and EKD. TCRdb reanalyzed the reads using CATT. This table holds thousands of delta-chain clones, around 0.3% found once. The TCR sequence derives from a child who was a newborn, infant or young child, either healthy, febrile or measles-vaccinated (not recorded which). The J gene is TRDJ2, the V gene TRDV2, with 12 bases identical to TRDD3. Specimen: blood. The CDR3 region is CACDILGDTLAAKPFF. The CDR3 DNA follows: TGTGCCTGTGACATACTGGGGGATACTTTGGCAGCAAAACCCTTCTTT.